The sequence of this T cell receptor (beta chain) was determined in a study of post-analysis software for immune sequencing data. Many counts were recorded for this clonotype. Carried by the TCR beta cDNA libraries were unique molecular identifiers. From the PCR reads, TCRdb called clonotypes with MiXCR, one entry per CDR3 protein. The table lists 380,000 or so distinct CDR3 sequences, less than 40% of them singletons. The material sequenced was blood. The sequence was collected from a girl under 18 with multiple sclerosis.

The CDR3 nucleotides are TGCAGTGCTCCGGGACTACCTCAAGAGACCCAGTACTTC. Its protein is CSAPGLPQETQYF. The chain combines TRBV20-1 with TRBJ2-5, with 7 bases lining up with TRBD2. This CDR3 contains 13 residues. The trim removed 5 bases at V and 2 bases at J, leaving 5 bases unmatched. Germline values: CDR1 DFQATT, CDR2 SNEGSKA (reference sequence).